Sequencing of this T cell receptor beta chain was carried out in a study of CD8 T cells in ankylosing spondylitis. Study conclusions and caveats: Blood of patients with ankylosing spondylitis appeared to be characterized by a TCR beta motif of several highly homologous variants. Disease-associated clones were reportedly significantly overrepresented in matched ankylosing spondylitis synovial fluid. Reactive arthritis synovial fluid and blood were previously reported to contain some motif variants.

Scientists made TCR beta libraries using quantitative 5'-RACE with molecular barcodes. A single record per CDR3 protein comes from TCRdb applying MiXCR to the 5' RACE reads. The sample records a few hundred thousand distinct CDR3 sequences, less than 10% being singletons. Notes on this clonotype: Its antigen is as yet unknown.

This clonotype was obtained from a male donor with ankylosing spondylitis. The sequenced sample consisted of blood, either unsorted or a sorted T cell fraction (not recorded which).

The CDR3 region is CASSYEARVRSTGELFF. As DNA, the CDR3 is TGTGCCAGCAGTTACGAAGCCAGGGTTCGTAGCACCGGGGAGCTGTTTTTT. The J gene is TRBJ2-2, the V gene TRBV6-5; D is perhaps TRBD1 (5 bases). Trimming cost V 2 bases and J 4 bases, with 17 bases left between them. From germline, CDR1 is MNHEY and CDR2 SVGAGI. The CDR3 extends over 17 amino acids.